This T cell receptor (beta chain) derives from a study of blood T cells in healthy people across ages. For the second PCR, which ran for 7 to 11 cycles, a sample-barcoded 5' primer and a J-beta primer mix were used. TCRdb re-called the 5' RACE reads through MiXCR, storing one row per CDR3 protein. This table has roughly 680,000 distinct CDR3 sequences, 45% to 50% appearing once. The sample holds a few counts of this clonotype. V gave up 0 bases and J gave up 5 bases, with 8 bases separating them. Germline loops: CDR1 ENHRY, CDR2 SYGVKD. The CDR3 loop spans 14 amino acids. The gene calls are TRBV10-3 and TRBJ2-1; D gene uncertain. Sequences were obtained from blood. This clonotype originated in a woman in her sixties in good health. CDR3 sequence reads: CAISESLLNNEQFF. DNA for the CDR3: TGTGCCATCAGTGAGTCGTTACTAAACAATGAGCAGTTCTTC.